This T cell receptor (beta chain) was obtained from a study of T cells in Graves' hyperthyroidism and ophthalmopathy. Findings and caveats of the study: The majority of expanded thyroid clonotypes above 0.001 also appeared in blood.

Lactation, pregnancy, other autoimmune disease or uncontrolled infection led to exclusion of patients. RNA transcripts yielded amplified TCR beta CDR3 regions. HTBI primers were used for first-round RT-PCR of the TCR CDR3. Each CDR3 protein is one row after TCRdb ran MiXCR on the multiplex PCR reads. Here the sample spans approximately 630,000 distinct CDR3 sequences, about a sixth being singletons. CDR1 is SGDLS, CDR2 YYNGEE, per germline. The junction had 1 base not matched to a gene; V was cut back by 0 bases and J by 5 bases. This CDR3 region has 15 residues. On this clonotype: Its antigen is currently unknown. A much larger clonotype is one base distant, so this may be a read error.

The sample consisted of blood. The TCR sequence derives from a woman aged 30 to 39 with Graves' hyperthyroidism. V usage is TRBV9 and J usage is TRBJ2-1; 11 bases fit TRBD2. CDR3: CASSVVGLADNEQFF. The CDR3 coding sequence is TGTGCCAGCAGCGTAGTGGGACTAGCGGACAATGAGCAGTTCTTC.